The rows below give T cell receptor beta chains drawn from one sample of a study of regulatory T cells in long-lasting Graves disease. One entry per CDR3 protein results from TCRdb running MiXCR on the multiplex PCR reads. The table lists about half a million distinct CDR3 sequences, 20% to 25% of them singletons. The starting material was peripheral blood mononuclear cells (PBMCs), obtained when the disease was refractory, from a patient treated with antithyroid drugs. The source of these receptors is a female donor with Graves disease. The CDR3 runs from the conserved cysteine through the conserved F or W. Each record gives: clone size, D gene, J gene, V gene, CDR3 protein, CDR3 DNA. D genes are given only for firm matches. Only some rows state a clone size, as once, few, many or a class for expanded clones.

abundance: many
d_gene: -
j_gene: TRBJ2-5
v_gene: TRBV7-2
CDR3aa: CASSFPGERQETQYF
CDR3nt: TGTGCCAGCAGCTTTCCTGGGGAGCGGCAAGAGACCCAGTACTTC

abundance: -
d_gene: -
j_gene: TRBJ1-1
v_gene: TRBV5-8
CDR3aa: CASSLAYAEAGRAFF
CDR3nt: TGTGCCAGCAGCTTGGCCTATGCAGAGGCGGGTCGGGCTTTCTTT

abundance: few
d_gene: -
j_gene: TRBJ1-5
v_gene: TRBV30
CDR3aa: CAWTKGNGQPQHF
CDR3nt: TGTGCCTGGACCAAGGGAAATGGTCAGCCCCAGCATTTT

abundance: -
d_gene: -
j_gene: TRBJ2-7
v_gene: TRBV6-2/TRBV6-3
CDR3aa: CASSSAMTGLGEQYF
CDR3nt: TGTGCCAGCAGTTCAGCTATGACAGGCTTGGGCGAGCAGTACTTC

abundance: few
d_gene: TRBD1
j_gene: TRBJ2-2
v_gene: TRBV12-3/TRBV12-4
CDR3aa: CASTPTGVTSTGELFF
CDR3nt: TGTGCCAGCACCCCGACAGGGGTAACGAGCACCGGGGAGCTGTTTTTT

abundance: many
d_gene: TRBD1
j_gene: TRBJ2-5
v_gene: TRBV18
CDR3aa: CASSPTGTAQETQYF
CDR3nt: TGTGCCAGCTCACCAACAGGGACAGCCCAAGAGACCCAGTACTTC

abundance: -
d_gene: -
j_gene: TRBJ1-2
v_gene: TRBV25-1
CDR3aa: CASSEWGTNYGYTF
CDR3nt: TGTGCCAGCAGTGAATGGGGGACCAACTATGGCTACACCTTC

abundance: few
d_gene: -
j_gene: TRBJ2-5
v_gene: TRBV7-9
CDR3aa: CASRGLQGETQYF
CDR3nt: TGTGCCAGCAGAGGACTCCAGGGGGAGACCCAGTACTTC

abundance: many
d_gene: -
j_gene: TRBJ1-1
v_gene: TRBV11-2
CDR3aa: CASSSTPSNTEAFF
CDR3nt: TGTGCCAGCAGCTCGACGCCCTCGAACACTGAAGCTTTCTTT

abundance: few
d_gene: TRBD2
j_gene: TRBJ2-1
v_gene: TRBV6-1
CDR3aa: CASRIAYEGLAAGKQFF
CDR3nt: TGTGCCAGCAGGATCGCTTATGAGGGACTAGCGGCCGGTAAGCAGTTCTTC

abundance: -
d_gene: -
j_gene: TRBJ1-5
v_gene: TRBV7-9
CDR3aa: CANSLARLGENQPQHF
CDR3nt: TGTGCCAACAGCTTAGCGAGATTGGGGGAAAATCAGCCCCAGCATTTT

abundance: few
d_gene: TRBD1
j_gene: TRBJ1-4
v_gene: TRBV19
CDR3aa: CASSTGTASPPNEKLFF
CDR3nt: TGTGCCAGTAGTACCGGGACAGCGAGCCCCCCTAATGAAAAACTGTTTTTT

abundance: -
d_gene: TRBD2
j_gene: TRBJ2-5
v_gene: TRBV20-1
CDR3aa: CSASAGVWLETQYF
CDR3nt: TGCAGTGCGAGTGCGGGGGTTTGGTTAGAGACCCAGTACTTC

abundance: many
d_gene: -
j_gene: TRBJ1-1
v_gene: TRBV5-1
CDR3aa: CASSFSGGGQTEAFF
CDR3nt: TGCGCCAGCAGCTTCTCGGGGGGCGGACAGACTGAAGCTTTCTTT

abundance: few
d_gene: TRBD2
j_gene: TRBJ2-1
v_gene: TRBV20-1
CDR3aa: CSAGGGSRQRGEQFF
CDR3nt: TGCAGTGCTGGGGGGGGGAGTAGGCAGAGGGGTGAGCAGTTCTTC

abundance: -
d_gene: -
j_gene: TRBJ1-3
v_gene: TRBV20-1
CDR3aa: CSALEGGGNTIYF
CDR3nt: TGCAGTGCCCTCGAGGGTGGTGGAAACACCATATATTTT

abundance: -
d_gene: -
j_gene: TRBJ2-7
v_gene: TRBV7-2
CDR3aa: CASSRNQGIDYEQYF
CDR3nt: TGTGCCAGCAGCCGAAACCAGGGCATCGACTACGAGCAGTACTTC

abundance: many
d_gene: -
j_gene: TRBJ2-7
v_gene: TRBV11-1
CDR3aa: CASSPDGGAYEQYF
CDR3nt: TGTGCCAGCAGCCCGGACGGAGGGGCCTACGAGCAGTACTTC

abundance: many
d_gene: -
j_gene: TRBJ1-4
v_gene: TRBV20-1
CDR3aa: CSARDQNREKLFF
CDR3nt: TGCAGTGCTAGAGATCAAAACAGGGAGAAACTGTTTTTT

abundance: -
d_gene: -
j_gene: TRBJ2-6
v_gene: TRBV6-1
CDR3aa: CASSFGVLTSSGANVLTF
CDR3nt: TGTGCCAGCAGCTTCGGTGTGCTGACTAGCTCTGGGGCCAACGTCCTGACTTTC

abundance: -
d_gene: -
j_gene: TRBJ2-7
v_gene: TRBV7-3
CDR3aa: CASSLTGGVVEQYF
CDR3nt: TGTGCCAGCAGCTTAACAGGCGGCGTTGTCGAGCAGTACTTC

abundance: few
d_gene: TRBD1
j_gene: TRBJ2-7
v_gene: TRBV11-2
CDR3aa: CASRPTGGSYEQYF
CDR3nt: TGTGCCAGCAGACCGACAGGGGGGTCCTACGAGCAGTACTTC

abundance: -
d_gene: TRBD2
j_gene: TRBJ2-2
v_gene: TRBV24-1
CDR3aa: CATSDRVGGAGELFF
CDR3nt: TGTGCCACCAGTGATCGGGTCGGGGGGGCCGGGGAGCTGTTTTTT

abundance: -
d_gene: -
j_gene: TRBJ2-3
v_gene: TRBV29-1
CDR3aa: CSGRRGTDTQYF
CDR3nt: TGCAGCGGCAGGAGGGGGACAGATACGCAGTATTTT

abundance: -
d_gene: -
j_gene: TRBJ2-5
v_gene: TRBV9
CDR3aa: CASSVSLGSQETQYF
CDR3nt: TGTGCCAGCAGCGTAAGTTTGGGCAGCCAAGAGACCCAGTACTTC

abundance: many
d_gene: TRBD1
j_gene: TRBJ2-7
v_gene: TRBV6-1
CDR3aa: CASRTGQGFYEQYF
CDR3nt: TGTGCCAGCAGAACAGGACAGGGTTTCTACGAGCAGTACTTC

abundance: -
d_gene: -
j_gene: TRBJ1-4
v_gene: TRBV20-1
CDR3aa: CSARPGEKLFF
CDR3nt: TGCAGTGCCCGACCCGGTGAAAAACTGTTTTTT

abundance: -
d_gene: -
j_gene: TRBJ1-1
v_gene: TRBV7-8
CDR3aa: CASSLGARTEAFF
CDR3nt: TGTGCCAGCAGCTTAGGAGCTCGCACTGAAGCTTTCTTT

abundance: few
d_gene: TRBD1
j_gene: TRBJ2-2
v_gene: TRBV24-1
CDR3aa: CATSDFKDRVNGELFF
CDR3nt: TGTGCCACCAGTGATTTTAAGGACAGGGTAAACGGGGAGCTGTTTTTT

abundance: few
d_gene: TRBD1
j_gene: TRBJ1-1
v_gene: TRBV5-1
CDR3aa: CASSGGQSVTEAFF
CDR3nt: TGCGCCAGCAGCGGGGGACAGTCTGTCACTGAAGCTTTCTTT

abundance: few
d_gene: TRBD2
j_gene: TRBJ2-7
v_gene: TRBV20-1
CDR3aa: CSARGGLASVYEQYF
CDR3nt: TGCAGTGCTAGAGGGGGACTAGCGAGTGTCTACGAGCAGTACTTC

abundance: -
d_gene: -
j_gene: TRBJ1-5
v_gene: TRBV12-3/TRBV12-4
CDR3aa: CASSFSERQPQHF
CDR3nt: TGTGCCAGCAGTTTTAGTGAGCGGCAGCCCCAGCATTTT

abundance: -
d_gene: TRBD2
j_gene: TRBJ2-5
v_gene: TRBV27
CDR3aa: CASSFLAAKETQYF
CDR3nt: TGTGCCAGCAGTTTTCTAGCGGCTAAAGAGACCCAGTACTTC

abundance: many
d_gene: -
j_gene: TRBJ2-7
v_gene: TRBV7-2
CDR3aa: CASSFQENEQYF
CDR3nt: TGTGCCAGCAGCTTTCAGGAAAACGAGCAGTACTTC

abundance: -
d_gene: -
j_gene: TRBJ2-7
v_gene: TRBV19
CDR3aa: CASSVRTVADEQYF
CDR3nt: TGTGCCAGTAGTGTCCGGACAGTGGCGGACGAGCAGTACTTC

abundance: -
d_gene: -
j_gene: TRBJ2-1
v_gene: TRBV5-1
CDR3aa: CASSFHNEQFF
CDR3nt: TGCGCCAGCAGCTTCCACAATGAGCAGTTCTTC

abundance: many
d_gene: -
j_gene: TRBJ2-6
v_gene: TRBV6-2/TRBV6-3
CDR3aa: CATRQFPFGSGANVLTF
CDR3nt: TGTGCCACCCGACAGTTCCCATTTGGCTCTGGGGCCAACGTCCTGACTTTC

abundance: few
d_gene: -
j_gene: TRBJ1-1
v_gene: TRBV29-1
CDR3aa: CSVERGNTEAFF
CDR3nt: TGCAGCGTTGAAAGGGGGAACACTGAAGCTTTCTTT

abundance: many
d_gene: TRBD1
j_gene: TRBJ1-1
v_gene: TRBV6-5
CDR3aa: CASSYSRQGFWNTEAFF
CDR3nt: TGTGCCAGCAGTTACTCGAGACAGGGGTTTTGGAACACTGAAGCTTTCTTT

abundance: many
d_gene: -
j_gene: TRBJ2-7
v_gene: TRBV2
CDR3aa: CASSEASGEGNEQYF
CDR3nt: TGTGCCAGCAGTGAAGCGTCAGGGGAAGGGAACGAGCAGTACTTC

abundance: few
d_gene: -
j_gene: TRBJ2-7
v_gene: TRBV29-1
CDR3aa: CSVGLQGGNYEQYF
CDR3nt: TGCAGCGTTGGTCTTCAGGGGGGTAACTACGAGCAGTACTTC

abundance: many
d_gene: -
j_gene: TRBJ1-1
v_gene: TRBV7-9
CDR3aa: CASGTLAAQAFF
CDR3nt: TGTGCCAGCGGGACTCTCGCGGCCCAAGCTTTCTTT

abundance: many
d_gene: -
j_gene: TRBJ2-7
v_gene: TRBV6-1
CDR3aa: CASSEQGNSYEQYF
CDR3nt: TGTGCCAGCAGTGAACAGGGTAACTCCTACGAGCAGTACTTC

abundance: -
d_gene: TRBD2
j_gene: TRBJ2-1
v_gene: TRBV11-2
CDR3aa: CASSWGDSGDNEQFF
CDR3nt: TGTGCCAGCAGCTGGGGGGATAGCGGGGACAATGAGCAGTTCTTC

abundance: few
d_gene: -
j_gene: TRBJ2-6
v_gene: TRBV6-1
CDR3aa: CASSGFSGANVLTF
CDR3nt: TGTGCCAGCAGCGGGTTCTCTGGGGCCAACGTCCTGACTTTC

abundance: -
d_gene: -
j_gene: TRBJ1-5
v_gene: TRBV20-1
CDR3aa: CSASSPREDQPQHF
CDR3nt: TGCAGTGCTAGTTCCCCCAGGGAAGATCAGCCCCAGCATTTT

abundance: many
d_gene: -
j_gene: TRBJ1-1
v_gene: TRBV2
CDR3aa: CASRQTTEAFF
CDR3nt: TGTGCCAGCAGACAGACAACTGAAGCTTTCTTT

abundance: -
d_gene: -
j_gene: TRBJ2-5
v_gene: TRBV7-7
CDR3aa: CASSPLPWRQGGETQYF
CDR3nt: TGTGCTAGCAGCCCATTGCCCTGGCGACAGGGAGGCGAGACCCAGTACTTC